This T cell receptor (beta chain) was recovered during a study of blood T cell repertoires in COVID-19. Turning to the study itself: T cells, B-cell-depleted T cells, or PBMCs provided the cDNA or gDNA that served as material.

The length of the CDR3 is 16 residues. V was clipped by 1 base and J by 5 bases, with 15 bases between them. Germline CDR1 and CDR2: MNHEY and SMNVEV (reference sequence). Study processing details: Estimates of nucleated cell counts were drawn from the amplification of reference gene primers. Here immunoSEQ multiplex PCR was the method, and the copy in TCRdb shows in-frame clones only, minus some. V and J calls and clone size follow that table, whereas D and trimming were derived from the DNA. In the table there are 99,000 or so clones, roughly nine tenths of which are singletons. The source is a human donor in a cohort sampled during active COVID-19. This chain connects TRBV27 to TRBJ1-5; D unclear. The specimen sequenced was peripheral blood. The CDR3 here is CASSLYGEGSHQPQHF. CDR3 nucleotides: TGTGCCAGCAGTTTATATGGGGAAGGGAGTCATCAGCCCCAGCATTTT.